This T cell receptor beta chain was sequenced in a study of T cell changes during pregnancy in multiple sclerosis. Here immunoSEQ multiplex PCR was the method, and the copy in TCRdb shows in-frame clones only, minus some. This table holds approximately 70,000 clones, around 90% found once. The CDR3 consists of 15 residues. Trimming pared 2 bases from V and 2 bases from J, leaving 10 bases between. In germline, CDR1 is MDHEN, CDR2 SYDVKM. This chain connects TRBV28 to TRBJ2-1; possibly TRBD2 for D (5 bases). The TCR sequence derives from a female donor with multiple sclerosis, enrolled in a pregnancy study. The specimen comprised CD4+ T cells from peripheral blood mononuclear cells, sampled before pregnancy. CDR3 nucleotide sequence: TGTGCCAGCAGTTTAGAGGGAGAGGCCTACAATGAGCAGTTCTTC. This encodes CASSLEGEAYNEQFF. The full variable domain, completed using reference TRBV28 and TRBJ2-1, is DVKVTQSSRYLVKRTGEKVFLECVQDMDHENMFWYRQDPGLGLRLIYFSYDVKMKEKGDIPEGYSVSREKKERFSLILESASTNQTSMYLCASSLEGEAYNEQFFGPGTRLTVL.